The 15 T cell receptor beta chains given below trace back to one sample, sequenced in a study of blood T cell repertoires in COVID-19 (dated by TCRdb to between 2020 and 2021). Library preparation employed the immunoSEQ multiplex PCR assay. The table was pulled from immuneACCESS by TCRdb, which kept in-frame rearrangements only. Such tables lose some clones; where checked, under half of the loss comes from unresolved V genes, and the rest has no known cause. The sample table holds approximately 44,000 clones, of which around 90% were seen once. The ten largest clones take up about 0.34% of the sample. Sequenced sample: peripheral blood. These receptors were collected from a man aged 50 or older with COVID-19, enrolled during active disease.

V and J are TRBV15 and TRBJ1-1; 8 bases are shared with TRBD1. J was trimmed by 0 bases and V by 6 bases; bases with no gene match: 6. The length of the CDR3 is 15 residues. Germline V CDR1 and CDR2: LNHNV, YYDKDF (reference sequence). The CDR3 reads CATSNRDRMNTEAFF. The CDR3 region has the DNA TGTGCCACCAGTAACCGGGACAGGATGAACACTGAAGCTTTCTTT.

This chain joins TRBV4-1 and TRBJ2-5; tentatively, D is TRBD2 (7 bases). The V gene lost 0 bases and the J gene lost 5 bases, with 25 bases spanning the gap. The V gene's germline CDR1 is MGHRA and CDR2 YSYEKL. The CDR3 runs 19 residues. CDR3 sequence (DNA): TGCGCCAGCAGCCAAGACCCCACCTCACGGCGGGGGCCCCGGGAGACCCAGTACTTC. Protein sequence: CASSQDPTSRRGPRETQYF.

V gene TRBV19 combines with J gene TRBJ1-2; 10 nucleotides line up with TRBD1. This CDR3 has 14 residues. The V gene's germline CDR1 is LNHDA and CDR2 SQIVND (reference sequence). J gave up 6 bases and V 4 bases, and 5 bases lay outside the gene matches. CDR3 sequence: CASSTGQGIDGYTF. CDR3 sequence (DNA): TGTGCCAGTAGTACGGGACAGGGGATTGATGGCTACACCTTC.

The genes are TRBV11-3 and TRBJ2-7; 11 positions agree with TRBD1. V gave up 5 bases and J gave up 2 bases; unmatched junction bases: 5. Germline V lookup: CDR1 SGHNT, CDR2 YENEEA. This CDR3 contains 15 residues. This chain's CDR3 is CASSAGTGGTYEQYF. The CDR3 DNA reads as TGTGCCAGCAGCGCAGGGACAGGGGGGACCTACGAGCAGTACTTC.

The CDR3 DNA reads TGTGCCAGCAAGGGGACAGGGGCCCTTGGAGGCTACACCTTC. It yields the protein CASKGTGALGGYTF. The chain recombines TRBV27 with TRBJ1-2, with 10 nucleotides matching TRBD1. The length of the CDR3 is 14 residues. With 7 bases clipped from V and 8 bases from J, the junction kept 10 bases outside the gene matches. Germline values: CDR1 MNHEY, CDR2 SMNVEV (reference sequence).

The chain uses TRBV15 and TRBJ2-4, with TRBD1 identical over 10 bases. CDR3 length equals 15 residues. Per germline, CDR1 LNHNV and CDR2 YYDKDF (reference sequence). The trim removed 3 bases at V and 8 bases at J, leaving 7 bases unmatched. In nucleotides, the CDR3 is TGTGCCACCAGCAGGGGGGGGACAGGGGCCGACATTCAGTACTTC. It is translated as CATSRGGTGADIQYF. Based on the CDR3 plus reference TRBV15 and TRBJ2-4, the full variable domain is DAMVIQNPRYQVTQFGKPVTLSCSQTLNHNVMYWYQQKSSQAPKLLFHYYDKDFNNEADTPDNFQSRRPNTSFCFLDIRSPGLGDTAMYLCATSRGGTGADIQYFGAGTRLSVL.

J is TRBJ1-1 and V is TRBV5-1; a weak D match, TRBD1 (5 bases). The germline gives CDR1 SGHRS, CDR2 YFSETQ. Trimming stripped 0 bases from V and 1 base from J, with 7 bases between. The CDR3 is 14 residues long. The CDR3 region has the DNA TGCGCCAGCAGCTTGGGACAGCCGAACACTGAAGCTTTCTTT. It codes for CASSLGQPNTEAFF. Supplemented by reference TRBV5-1 and TRBJ1-1, the full variable domain reads KAGVTQTPRYLIKTRGQQVTLSCSPISGHRSVSWYQQTPGQGLQFLFEYFSETQRNKGNFPGRFSGRQFSNSRSEMNVSTLELGDSALYLCASSLGQPNTEAFFGQGTRLTVV.

The CDR3 region is CASPTPQRAYEQYF. DNA for the CDR3: TGTGCCAGTCCCACCCCCCAGCGGGCCTACGAGCAGTACTTC. The gene calls are TRBV28 and TRBJ2-7; the D gene is possibly TRBD2 (6 bases). CDR3 length: 14 residues. Germline values: CDR1 MDHEN, CDR2 SYDVKM. Trimming pared 9 bases from V and 2 bases from J, leaving 17 bases between.

The chain links TRBV18 to TRBJ1-3, with a tentative D call TRBD1 (6 bases). The V end was cut by 4 bases, the J end by 4 bases, with 8 bases between. Germline V gene data show CDR1 as KGHSH and CDR2 as LQKENI. CDR3 length: 13 amino acids. CDR3 DNA: TGTGCCAGCTCACGGACAGACGGAAACACCATATATTTT. It specifies CASSRTDGNTIYF.

In DNA form, the CDR3 reads TGTGCCAGTGCTGGAGTTGCAAACGAGCAGTACTTC. This translates into CASAGVANEQYF. The chain is built from TRBV2 and TRBJ2-7, with unresolved D. Trimming stripped 9 bases from V and 5 bases from J, with 14 bases between. In germline, CDR1 is SNHLY, CDR2 FYNNEI. This CDR3 spans 12 amino acids.

CDR3 protein: CAIKPAGGSNIQYF. The CDR3, as DNA: TGTGCCATCAAGCCAGCAGGGGGCAGTAACATTCAGTACTTC. V usage is TRBV10-3 and J usage is TRBJ2-4; 8 nucleotides line up with TRBD1. This CDR3 has 14 amino acids. After removal of 7 bases from V and 7 bases from J, the junction contained 9 bases not matched to a gene. The germline gives CDR1 ENHRY, CDR2 SYGVKD.

This chain joins TRBV5-6 and TRBJ2-7; weak D call: TRBD2 (6 bases). With 1 base removed from V and 6 bases from J, the gap between germline ends came to 17 bases. The CDR3 spans 15 residues. CDR1 and CDR2 from the germline V gene are SGHDT and YYEEEE. The CDR3 here is CASSLILGRGVEQYF. CDR3 nucleotides: TGTGCCAGCAGCTTGATCCTCGGGAGAGGGGTCGAGCAGTACTTC.

The chain joins TRBV24-1 to TRBJ2-3, with D possibly matching TRBD1 (6 bases). The CDR3 spans 13 residues. V was trimmed by 9 bases and J by 0 bases, leaving 9 bases between them. CDR1 KGHDR and CDR2 SFDVKD come from the germline V gene. CDR3 bases: TGTGCCACCCGGCAGGGGAGCACAGATACGCAGTATTTT. It translates to CATRQGSTDTQYF.

The chain is built from TRBV11-1 and TRBJ2-1, with TRBD2 matching 12 bases. From germline, CDR1 is SGHAT and CDR2 FQDESV (reference sequence). CDR3 size: 15 residues. Germline trimming cut 5 bases from V and 9 bases from J; bases unmatched to any gene: 8. This chain's CDR3 is CASSPSSGRASEQFF. DNA of the CDR3: TGTGCCAGCAGCCCATCTAGCGGGAGGGCCAGTGAGCAGTTCTTC.

The V and J genes are TRBV18 and TRBJ2-7; 7 nucleotides match TRBD2. The CDR3 has 15 residues. V shed 6 bases, J shed 2 bases, and the junction held 10 bases outside the gene matches. From germline, CDR1 is KGHSH and CDR2 LQKENI. CDR3 sequence: CASSPYSGPTYEQYF. CDR3 DNA: TGTGCCAGCTCCCCTTATAGCGGGCCCACCTACGAGCAGTACTTC. Variable domain in full (rest from reference TRBV18 and TRBJ2-7): NAGVMQNPRHLVRRRGQEARLRCSPMKGHSHVYWYRQLPEEGLKFMVYLQKENIIDESGMPKERFSAEFPKEGPSILRIQQVVRGDSAAYFCASSPYSGPTYEQYFGPGTRLTVT.